This T cell receptor beta chain was obtained from a study of T cell responses to AZD1222 COVID-19 vaccine (dated by TCRdb to the early 2020s). About the full investigation: A total of over 230 trial participants underwent TCR sequencing, of whom 207 had received two doses of AZD1222 and 26 had received two doses of the MenACWY control vaccine. Trial participants were enrolled into age subgroups of 18-55, 56-69 and 70-plus years, which contained about 150, 27 and 61 TCR-sequenced participants, respectively.

From a lookup of the germline V gene (reference sequence), CDR1 and CDR2 are SGHAT and FQDESV. The CDR3, cysteine through phenylalanine, is 16 amino acids long. The retained sequence is limited to the CDR3, 48 bases, with the frame set at the first base. V lost 6 bases and J lost 2 bases, and the count of bases not matched to a germline gene is 9. Sample time point, as interpreted from the label and publication: about 28 days (+/-7) after the second vaccine dose. AZD1222 recipients given second doses at about 4 weeks or at about 12 weeks were pooled, since spike-specific TCR depth and breadth were not found to differ between the two schedules. Samples from vaccinated people were obtained from the UK trials COV001 and COV002, which included a single-blind randomized controlled phase 2/3 trial of AZD1222 (ChAdOx1 nCoV-19) in healthy adults. For TCRbeta chain sequencing, PBMC samples from trial participants were taken at day 0 and at day 28 after the second dose.

A note on this clone: Its recognized antigen is unknown. No base qualities exist here, and no much larger clone lies one base off it.

The CDR3 regions of human TCRbeta chains were subjected to immunosequencing. In the paper's pipeline: TCRs in the repertoires were compared against a reference library of SARS-CoV-2-specific TCRs that had been generated with the MIRA antigen-specificity platform. Breadth was defined as the fraction of unique TCRs that were SARS-CoV-2-associated. Depth was defined as the fraction of total T cells that were SARS-CoV-2-associated. Using the MIRA data, every spike-specific TCR was mapped to the spike region that the TCR reacted to and assigned to either a CD4 or a CD8 class. Log10-transformed breadth and depth values were compared by one-way ANOVA with Sidak's multiple comparisons tests. The clones in this table, taken by TCRdb from immuneACCESS, are in-frame only. Not every clone is retained; where verified, under half of the shortfall comes from an unresolved V gene, and the cause of the rest is unknown. Clonal size and the V and J genes are those of that table, whereas D and trimming came from the DNA. The sample includes 100,000 or so clones, with around 89% observed a single time. Roughly 5% of the sample comes from the top ten.

The paper's findings and limits, for the study overall: Conclusions about previously exposed vaccinees are limited, since just a handful of AZD1222 recipients were seropositive for SARS-CoV-2 at baseline. Because no day 14 peak-response samples were available, repertoires were characterized only after the peak T cell response. Most participants were white British and females outnumbered males, and the authors suggested that clonal diversity may have been underestimated. The 56-69-year group was small, and its depth increase did not reach significance, likely because of low power. CD4 TCRs associated with the vaccine covered the entire spike protein, and the dominant responses were in regions 160-218 and 743-854. Epitopes outside the regions mutated in the B.1.351 and B.1.1.7 variants were reportedly recognized by nearly half of the unique spike-specific TCRs. After two AZD1222 doses, both the breadth and the depth of spike-specific TCRs were significantly higher than at day 0 and than in MenACWY recipients.

Recombination connected TRBV11-1 to TRBJ2-3; 9 middle bases align to TRBD2. The receptor comes from an adult who received the AZD1222 COVID-19 vaccine. Specimen: peripheral blood, collected 28 days after the second AZD1222 dose. The DNA sequence is given as TGTGCCAGCAGAGCCTTAGCGGGGGCCCTCACAGATACGCAGTATTTT. Translation gives CASRALAGALTDTQYF.